The count of the clone carrying this T cell receptor beta chain is one. The antigen remains unidentified. TCRdb's copy holds only in-frame clones and misses some; the assay was immunoSEQ multiplex PCR. The repertoire holds approximately 190,000 clones, with around 93% as singletons. This entry belongs to a study of T cell responses to AZD1222 COVID-19 vaccine. On the study more broadly: Second-dose timings of about 4 or about 12 weeks were pooled.

Findings and limits, study-wide: None of the repertoires were sampled until the peak T cell response had passed. Researchers report vaccine-associated CD4 TCRs spanning spike, with dominance at 160-218 and 743-854. Donors were mostly white British, more females; clonal diversity possibly underestimated.

The CDR3 is 15 amino acids. Germline V gene data show CDR1 as SGDLS and CDR2 as YYNGEE. V shed 4 bases and J 3 bases; nucleotides not matched to a gene: 6. The genes are TRBV9 and TRBJ2-7, with 11 bases aligning to TRBD2. Sequences were derived from peripheral blood, sampled on day 0 of AZD1222 vaccination. This sequence originates from an adult in good health. CDR3 sequence: CASSPGLAGLYEQYF. The CDR3 coding sequence is TGTGCCAGCAGCCCTGGACTAGCGGGCCTCTACGAGCAGTACTTC.